Sequencing of this T cell receptor (beta chain) was carried out in a study of shared clonotypes between healthy human individuals (TCRdb year 2020). About the study as a whole: The cohort comprised a couple of women and a few men aged 18 to 49 years. For each donor, CD4 naive and CD4 memory were each given three plates, CD8 naive was given two plates, and CD8 memory was given one plate. To estimate repertoire size and how much clonotypes are shared between individuals, the study performed deep sequencing of blood TCR repertoires from a few healthy adults. To increase sequencing depth and limit assay-specific biases, different laboratories used diverse techniques to prepare libraries and sequence TCR repertoires. Each donor's leukapheresis produced roughly between roughly 0.94 and 9.5 billion PBMCs. The paper as a whole reports these results and caveats: Because the study included a small number of donors, the genetic and exposure-history diversity represented was limited. Naive subsets generally had larger estimated clonotype richness than memory subsets did. When a few donors were compared, the shared fraction of clonotypes was around 4.6% for naive CD4, roughly 3.3% for naive CD8, 2% to 2.5% for memory CD4, and less than 0.5% for memory CD8. Only blood was sampled, and tissue TCR repertoires likely differ from those in blood. Rarefaction of sorted-subset datasets indicated incomplete sequencing despite the large sequencing depth. Pairwise subsampling led to the expectation that sequencing depth would affect the degree of clonotype sharing among donors. Higher generation probabilities were observed for clonotypes shared by all four sorted-subset donors than for non-shared clonotypes.

Using the deep immunoSEQ assay, multiplex PCR amplified TCR CDR3 regions from genomic DNA. Genomic DNA extracted from each cell subset was distributed evenly over all wells of several immunoSEQ 96-well plates, and each plate served as one replicate. For sorted subsets, approximately 0.2 ug of genomic DNA, equivalent to 30,000 or so T cell genomes, went into each replicate PCR. Purified libraries were measured with a Qubit 3.0 fluorometer, size-checked on a Bioanalyzer 2100, and measured again with the KAPA Library Quantification kit. Each immunoSEQ 96-well plate was sequenced on its own single-read 150-cycle Illumina NextSeq 550 flow cell. Per the authors' processing: The immunoSEQ output contained only junctional sequences without quality scores, so filtering could not match that applied to full-length reads. To assign V/J genes and CDR3, sequences were annotated against IMGT germline references using PyIR, a Python wrapper for IgBLAST v1.9. Any read was removed if the V/J assignment was weak (E-value above 1e-6), the CDR3 was missing, or the read contained stop codons, out-of-frame junctions, or ambiguous translated residues. A V3J clonotype was defined by an identical inferred V gene, J gene, and CDR3 amino acid sequence. Percentage overlap between repertoires was computed as shared unique clonotypes divided by the size of the smaller repertoire. Richness of each repertoire was evaluated using RTK rarefaction, the Chao1 estimator, and Recon v2.1 estimates of unobserved clonotypes. OLGA was used to compute generation probabilities for all TCRbeta clonotypes that the gDNA method yielded from a few donors. In its TCRdb copy, this immuneACCESS table keeps in-frame sequences only and misses some clones. Where compared with another copy, unresolved V genes explain less than half of these, and the others have no known cause. The V and J calls and clone size come from that table; D and trimming were worked out from the DNA. The table for this sample lists over 2,000,000 clones; roughly 95% of them were counted only once. Of the sample, under 2% falls within the top ten clones.

Comment on this clone: Its specific antigen is unknown. No base quality values were provided; no much bigger clone lies one nucleotide off.

Its CDR3 holds 14 amino acids, cysteine through phenylalanine. Just the 42-base CDR3 DNA is kept, in frame starting at base 1. CDR1 and CDR2, per the germline V gene, are SGDLS and YYNGEE. V drops 2 bases and J drops 5 bases, leaving 14 bases in between. CD8 naive samples were obtained by positive selection for CCR7 among CD45RO-negative cells, yielding a CD45RA+CCR7+ population from which TemRA cells were excluded. The donors were healthy, HIV-negative adults with no recently reported acute infections or vaccinations. Every donor was a Caucasian adult living in Nashville, Tennessee, USA. Blood was collected by leukapheresis, and PBMCs were isolated by Ficoll-Histopaque density gradient centrifugation and then cryopreserved in liquid nitrogen vapor phase. Purity and quantity of every magnetically sorted T cell population were checked by analytical flow cytometry. Genomic DNA was isolated from every sorted fraction and measured by UV absorbance on a Nanodrop 2000c.

The V and J genes are TRBV9 and TRBJ2-7; perhaps TRBD2 is the D gene, with 5 bases matching. This sequence originates from a man aged 18 to 29 in good health. Some clones in this sample may be carry-over from other donors' samples. Sequenced input: naive CD8+ T cells from PBMCs. The cell subset or site label, as the study defines it: CD45RA+CCR7+. The CDR3 sequence is CASSVLSSFDEQYF. The DNA sequence is given as TGTGCCAGCAGCGTTTTGTCTAGCTTTGACGAGCAGTACTTC.